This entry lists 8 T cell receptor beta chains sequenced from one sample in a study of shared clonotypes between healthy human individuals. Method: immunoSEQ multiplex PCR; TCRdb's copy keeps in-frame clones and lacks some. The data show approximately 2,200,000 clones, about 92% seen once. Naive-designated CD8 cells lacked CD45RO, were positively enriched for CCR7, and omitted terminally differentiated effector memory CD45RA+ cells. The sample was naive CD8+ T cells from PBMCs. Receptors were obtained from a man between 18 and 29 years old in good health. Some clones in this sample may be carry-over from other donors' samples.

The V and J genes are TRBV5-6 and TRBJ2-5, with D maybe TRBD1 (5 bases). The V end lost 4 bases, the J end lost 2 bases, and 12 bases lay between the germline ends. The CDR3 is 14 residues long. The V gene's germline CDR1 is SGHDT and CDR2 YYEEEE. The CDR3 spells CASSPADNQETQYF. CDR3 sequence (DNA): TGTGCCAGCAGCCCGGCGGACAATCAAGAGACCCAGTACTTC.

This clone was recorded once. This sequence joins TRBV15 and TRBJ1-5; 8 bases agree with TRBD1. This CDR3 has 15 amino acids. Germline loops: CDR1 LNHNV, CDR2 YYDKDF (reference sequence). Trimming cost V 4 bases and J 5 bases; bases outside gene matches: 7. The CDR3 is CATSTRTGIDQPQHF. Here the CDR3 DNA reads TGTGCCACCAGCACCCGGACAGGGATCGATCAGCCCCAGCATTTT.

The CDR3 loop reads CASSVPTSGPYNEQFF. The CDR3 nucleotides are TGTGCCAGCAGCGTTCCGACTAGCGGACCCTACAATGAGCAGTTCTTC. The chain carries TRBV9 and TRBJ2-1, with 9 nucleotides matching TRBD2. V dropped 2 bases and J dropped 2; count of bases not matched to a gene: 5. CDR1 is SGDLS, CDR2 YYNGEE, per germline. CDR3 size: 16 residues.

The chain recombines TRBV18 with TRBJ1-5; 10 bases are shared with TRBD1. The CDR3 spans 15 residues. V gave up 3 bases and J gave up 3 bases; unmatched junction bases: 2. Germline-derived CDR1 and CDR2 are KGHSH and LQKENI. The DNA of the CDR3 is TGTGCCAGCTCACCCGGACAGGGGGACAATCAGCCCCAGCATTTT. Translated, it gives CASSPGQGDNQPQHF.

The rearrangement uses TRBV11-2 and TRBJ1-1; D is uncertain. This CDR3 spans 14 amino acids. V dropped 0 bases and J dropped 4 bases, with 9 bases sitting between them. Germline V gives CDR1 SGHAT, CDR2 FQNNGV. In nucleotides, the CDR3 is TGTGCCAGCAGCTTAGAACCGACGTTCACTGAAGCTTTCTTT. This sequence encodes CASSLEPTFTEAFF.

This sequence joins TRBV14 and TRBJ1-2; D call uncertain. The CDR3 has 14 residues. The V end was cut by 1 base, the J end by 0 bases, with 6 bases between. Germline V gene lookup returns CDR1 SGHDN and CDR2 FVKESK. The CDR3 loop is CASSQGLANYGYTF. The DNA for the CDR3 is TGTGCCAGCAGCCAAGGCCTAGCTAACTATGGCTACACCTTC.

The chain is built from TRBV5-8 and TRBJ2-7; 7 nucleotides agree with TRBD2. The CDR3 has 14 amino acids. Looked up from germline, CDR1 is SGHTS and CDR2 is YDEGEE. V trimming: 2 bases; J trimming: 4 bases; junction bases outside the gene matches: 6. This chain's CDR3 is CASSFVREGYEQYF. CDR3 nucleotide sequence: TGTGCCAGCAGCTTCGTCAGGGAGGGATACGAGCAGTACTTC.

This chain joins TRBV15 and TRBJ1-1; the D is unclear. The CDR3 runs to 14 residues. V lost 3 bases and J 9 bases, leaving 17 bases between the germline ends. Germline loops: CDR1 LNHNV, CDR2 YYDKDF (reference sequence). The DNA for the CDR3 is TGTGCCACCAGCAGTCCCTACGGGGTTCCTAAAGCTTTCTTT. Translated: CATSSPYGVPKAFF.